This is a list of T cell receptor beta chains from one sample in a study of regulatory T cells in long-lasting Graves disease. TCRdb fed the multiplex PCR reads into MiXCR, producing one record per CDR3 protein. The sample holds roughly 410,000 distinct CDR3 sequences; approximately 15% are singletons and the top ten take approximately 7.8%. A further study also used this sample, focusing on T cells in Graves' hyperthyroidism and ophthalmopathy.

The sequencing here drew on peripheral blood mononuclear cells (PBMCs), taken at new diagnosis, from a patient treated with antithyroid drugs. These receptors came from a woman aged 40 to 50 with Graves disease. Each CDR3 is given with its conserved first and last residue. A D gene is named only where the DNA matches it firmly. A clone size is listed for some rows: how often the clone was seen (once, few, many), or a class if it is expanded.

v_call	d_call	j_call	clone_size	cdr3_nt	cdr3_aa
TRBV15	TRBD1	TRBJ2-7	many	TGTGCCACCAGCCTTGGGCAGGGGGCCTCCTACGAGCAGTACTTC	CATSLGQGASYEQYF
TRBV20-1	NA	TRBJ2-5	NA	TGCAGTGCTAGAGATGTGGGTACTCCCCCGTCGGAGACCCTGTACTTC	CSARDVGTPPSETLYF
TRBV6-2/TRBV6-3	TRBD2	TRBJ2-7	many	TGTGCCAGCAGTGAAGACTCCGGGACTAGCGGTTACTACGAGCAGTACTTC	CASSEDSGTSGYYEQYF
TRBV27	TRBD2	TRBJ2-1	many	TGTGCCAGCAGTTTTACGGGAGGGCTTTACAATGAGCAGTTCTTC	CASSFTGGLYNEQFF
TRBV5-1	NA	TRBJ2-1	many	TGCGCCAGCAGCCGGGGCGCGGATGTCAATGAGCAGTTCTTC	CASSRGADVNEQFF
TRBV6-2/TRBV6-3	TRBD1	TRBJ1-1	NA	TGTGCCAGCACCCAGGACAGGGCCGACTTGAACACTGAAGCTTTCTTT	CASTQDRADLNTEAFF
TRBV11-2	NA	TRBJ1-2	few	TGTGCCAGCAGCTTAGTCCATCGGGGATTTGAGTCCTATGGCTACACCTTC	CASSLVHRGFESYGYTF
TRBV4-3	TRBD2	TRBJ2-1	NA	TGCGCCAGCAGCCAAGATCTAGGACTAGCTGGCACCTACAATGAGCAGTTCTTC	CASSQDLGLAGTYNEQFF
TRBV11-2	NA	TRBJ2-6	many	TGTGCCAGCAGCAAAGGGGACGGGGCCAACGTCCTGACTTTC	CASSKGDGANVLTF
TRBV18	NA	TRBJ2-5	many	TGTGCCAGCTCGTCCTTGGGGGACCAAGAGACCCAGTACTTC	CASSSLGDQETQYF
TRBV4-1	NA	TRBJ2-5	NA	TGCGCCAGCAGCCAAGAAGGAGAACAAAAAGAGACCCAGTACTTC	CASSQEGEQKETQYF
TRBV12-3/TRBV12-4	NA	TRBJ2-5	many	TGTGCCAGCAGTCTAACCGGGACGAGGGAGACCCAGTACTTC	CASSLTGTRETQYF
TRBV6-5	NA	TRBJ2-7	few	TGTGCCAGCAGTTACTTGGGGGGCGAGCAGTACTTC	CASSYLGGEQYF
TRBV20-1	NA	TRBJ2-1	NA	TGCAGTGCTAGAGACCTCGCCGTCGTTAATGAGCAGTTCTTC	CSARDLAVVNEQFF
TRBV5-6	NA	TRBJ2-7	many	TGTGCCAGCAGCTTGCCGGGGGCGCGTTCCTACGAGCAGTACTTC	CASSLPGARSYEQYF
TRBV20-1	TRBD2	TRBJ2-1	few	TGCAGTGCGAACCCGAGCGGGAGTGAGTACAATGAGCAGTTCTTC	CSANPSGSEYNEQFF
TRBV30	NA	TRBJ2-1	NA	TGTGTCTGGAGTGGAGTTAGGGTGGGTGAGCAGTTCTTC	CVWSGVRVGEQFF
TRBV18	TRBD1	TRBJ1-1	NA	TGTGCCAGCTCACGGACAGGGGGGAACACTGAAGCTTTCTTT	CASSRTGGNTEAFF
TRBV11-2	NA	TRBJ1-2	NA	TGTGCCAGCAGACCGTTAGATTATGGCTACACCTTC	CASRPLDYGYTF
TRBV27	TRBD1	TRBJ1-2	many	TGTGCCAGCAGTTTTGGGACAGGGGAGGTTTACTATGGCTACACCTTC	CASSFGTGEVYYGYTF
TRBV6-1	NA	TRBJ1-3	few	TGTGCCAGCAGAGCCTACAGGGACCTCGCTGGAAACACCATATATTTT	CASRAYRDLAGNTIYF
TRBV4-3	NA	TRBJ1-2	NA	TGCGCCAGCAGCCAAGGTTTCAGGGCGGGCTACACCTTC	CASSQGFRAGYTF
TRBV20-1	TRBD2	TRBJ2-7	NA	TGCAGTGCAACTCCGGGACTAGCGGGAGAGACCCACGAGCAGTACTTC	CSATPGLAGETHEQYF
TRBV7-9	NA	TRBJ1-4	many	TGTGCCAGCAGTTTTTACGACAGAAAACTGTTTTTT	CASSFYDRKLFF
TRBV2	TRBD1	TRBJ2-1	many	TGTGCCAGCTCACAGGGGGCGGGAAATGAGCAGTTCTTC	CASSQGAGNEQFF
TRBV28	NA	TRBJ1-6	many	TGTGCCAGCAGTTTAAACGACGAGGATTCACCCCTCCACTTT	CASSLNDEDSPLHF
TRBV2	NA	TRBJ2-5	many	TGTGCCAGCAGGGGGGGCCAGGTAACAGAGACCCAGTACTTC	CASRGGQVTETQYF
TRBV9	NA	TRBJ2-1	many	TGTGCCAGCAGCACCTCGCCCGTCAGGGAGCAGTTCTTC	CASSTSPVREQFF
TRBV10-2	NA	TRBJ1-4	many	TGTGCCAGCAGTGAGTCGAATTTGGGCCCCGCGGATGAAAAACTGTTTTTT	CASSESNLGPADEKLFF
TRBV5-5	NA	TRBJ2-3	many	TGTGCCAGCAGCTTGATTGCTAGCACAGATACGCAGTATTTT	CASSLIASTDTQYF
TRBV7-2	NA	TRBJ2-7	NA	TGTGCCAGCAGCCTGGGATCTCCCCCAGACTACGAGCAGTACTTC	CASSLGSPPDYEQYF
TRBV7-2	TRBD2	TRBJ2-5	many	TGTGCCAGCAGCTTAGGGTCTAGCGGGGGCCAAGAGACCCAGTACTTC	CASSLGSSGGQETQYF
TRBV19	TRBD1	TRBJ1-5	many	TGTGCCAGTAGTATACGGACAGGGTTTTTCGAAAATCAGCCCCAGCATTTT	CASSIRTGFFENQPQHF
TRBV7-9	TRBD1	TRBJ2-1	NA	TGTGCCAGCAGCCCGGGACAGGGGGCCCACAATGAGCAGTTCTTC	CASSPGQGAHNEQFF
TRBV28	NA	TRBJ2-4	many	TGTGCCAGCAGTATTCAGGTCCAAAACATTCAGTACTTC	CASSIQVQNIQYF
TRBV7-2	TRBD2	TRBJ2-3	NA	TGTGCCAGCAGCACCCAAGGACTAGCGGGGAATACAGATACGCAGTATTTT	CASSTQGLAGNTDTQYF
TRBV9	TRBD1	TRBJ2-7	many	TGTGCCAGCAGCGGCGAACAGGGGGTGTCCTACGAGCAGTACTTC	CASSGEQGVSYEQYF
TRBV6-2/TRBV6-3	NA	TRBJ2-7	NA	TGTGCCAGCAGTTACTCCACCGGGAACCCCTACGAGCAGTACTTC	CASSYSTGNPYEQYF
TRBV7-2	NA	TRBJ2-3	NA	TGTGCCAGCAGCTTAGATCGGAGTGGAGGGAGAGATACGCAGTATTTT	CASSLDRSGGRDTQYF
TRBV10-3	TRBD2	TRBJ2-5	many	TGTGCCATCAGTGAAAGTTGGGCTAGCGGGACCAGACAAGAGACCCAGTACTTC	CAISESWASGTRQETQYF
TRBV19	NA	TRBJ2-1	few	TGTGCCAGTAGTATCGGACCAACGTGGGGCCGATACAATGAGCAGTTCTTC	CASSIGPTWGRYNEQFF
TRBV12-3/TRBV12-4	NA	TRBJ1-1	many	TGTGCCAGCAGTCCCGGCGGAGGGTGGACTGAAGCTTTCTTT	CASSPGGGWTEAFF
TRBV28	NA	TRBJ2-5	many	TGTGCCAGCAGATCGACCTCACAGGGTTCCCAAGAGACCCAGTACTTC	CASRSTSQGSQETQYF
TRBV28	NA	TRBJ2-5	many	TGTGCCAGCAGACGGGAGACCCAGTACTTC	CASRRETQYF
TRBV12-3/TRBV12-4	TRBD1	TRBJ1-5	few	TGTGCCAGCAGTTCGGGGACAGGGGGTTTTCGCAATCAGCCCCAGCATTTT	CASSSGTGGFRNQPQHF
TRBV7-2	NA	TRBJ2-2	many	TGTGCCAGCAGCTTAGCCATAGCGAACACCGGGGAGCTGTTTTTT	CASSLAIANTGELFF
TRBV7-9	TRBD2	TRBJ2-1	once	TGTGCCAGCAGCTTTGGACTAGCGGTCACTGAGCAGTTCTTC	CASSFGLAVTEQFF
TRBV28	NA	TRBJ2-7	many	TGTGCCAGCAGGAACACCGGGACATACTACGAGCAGTACTTC	CASRNTGTYYEQYF
TRBV12-3/TRBV12-4	NA	TRBJ2-5	NA	TGTGCCAGCAGTATACAGGGAAATCAAGAGACCCAGTACTTC	CASSIQGNQETQYF
TRBV19	NA	TRBJ2-5	few	TGTGCCAGTAGTCTGCCGGGACACCCAGAGACCCAGTACTTC	CASSLPGHPETQYF
TRBV29-1	NA	TRBJ2-2	many	TGCAGCGCTGAATTGAGCGGAGCATCCACCGGGGAGCTGTTTTTT	CSAELSGASTGELFF
TRBV29-1	NA	TRBJ1-5	few	TGCAGCGTTGTCAGTGGCAATCAGCCCCAGCATTTT	CSVVSGNQPQHF
TRBV28	NA	TRBJ1-1	many	TGTGCCAGCAGTTCATCCGGACCTACTAGGCGTGCGAACACTGAAGCTTTCTTT	CASSSSGPTRRANTEAFF
TRBV30	NA	TRBJ1-2	NA	TGTGCCTGGAGTACCGTCCCGAGCTATGGCTACACCTTC	CAWSTVPSYGYTF
TRBV6-2/TRBV6-3	NA	TRBJ2-3	few	TGTGCCAGCAGTTACTCAGGACAGGAGGGTAACTCAGATACGCAGTATTTT	CASSYSGQEGNSDTQYF
TRBV20-1	NA	TRBJ1-2	NA	TGCAGTGCTAGAGATGGGAAGGGGGGAGAAGCCTACACCTTC	CSARDGKGGEAYTF
TRBV3-1	NA	TRBJ1-1	many	TGTACCAGCGCCGCCCGGGGGTTGAACACTGAAGCTTTCTTT	CTSAARGLNTEAFF